This entry is about one T cell receptor beta chain. The sample comes from a study of blood T cell repertoires in COVID-19. Repertoires were generated with immunoSEQ multiplex PCR, while TCRdb's copy carries only in-frame clones and drops some. The repertoire holds roughly 250,000 clones, with 70% to 75% as singletons. There are 13 residues in the CDR3. The germline V gene has CDR1 GTSNPN and CDR2 SVGIG (reference sequence). Trimming removed 4 bases from V and 4 bases from J, with 13 bases in between. What was sequenced was peripheral blood. The V gene is TRBV30, the J gene TRBJ1-2; no reliable D call. This sequence originates from a woman over 75 with acute or convalescent COVID-19. The CDR3 DNA is TGTGCCTGGAAGGGAAGTGGGAGCTATGGCTACACCTTC. This codes for CAWKGSGSYGYTF.